Listed below are T cell receptor beta chains from one sample, sequenced in a study of Ad26.COV2.S vaccination and SARS-CoV-2 variants. TCRdb's copy holds only in-frame clones and misses some; the assay was immunoSEQ multiplex PCR. The sample consists of some 190,000 clones, 87% of them appearing once. The specimen comprised peripheral blood, sampled after recovery from COVID-19. Receptors originate from a human donor who had recovered from COVID-19. The CDR3 runs from the conserved cysteine through the conserved F or W. Each record gives: D gene, V gene, J gene, clone size, CDR3 DNA, CDR3 protein. The D gene is left open where the match is weak. Clone size is shown for a subset of rows, as once, few, many or a class of expanded clone.

NA,TRBV30,TRBJ1-1,once,TGTGCCTGGAGTGTACTGGGGGCTGAAGCTTTCTTT,CAWSVLGAEAFF
TRBD1,TRBV2,TRBJ1-4,once,TGTGCCAGCAGTGAACAGGGGGCGCCTGGGGAAAAACTGTTTTTT,CASSEQGAPGEKLFF
NA,TRBV7-9,TRBJ2-5,NA,TGTGCCAGCAGCTTGACTGGGGATAAAGAGACCCAGTACTTC,CASSLTGDKETQYF
NA,TRBV5-1,TRBJ2-7,few,TGCGCCAGCAGCTTTATGGACTCCTACGAGCAGTACTTC,CASSFMDSYEQYF
TRBD1,TRBV2,TRBJ2-3,NA,TGTGCCAGCAGCGAGCCACGGACAGGATCCACAGATACGCAGTATTTT,CASSEPRTGSTDTQYF
NA,TRBV5-4,TRBJ2-7,NA,TGTGCCAGCAGCTTTTTCGCCGGAACAAGCTCCTACGAGCAGTACTTC,CASSFFAGTSSYEQYF
TRBD1,TRBV7-9,TRBJ2-3,once,TGTGCCAGCAGCTTAGGTTCGGGACAGATCGGCACAGATACGCAGTATTTT,CASSLGSGQIGTDTQYF
NA,TRBV15,TRBJ2-3,few,TGTGCCACCAGCAGAGAGGCCGGGAGCTACGCAGATACGCAGTATTTT,CATSREAGSYADTQYF
NA,TRBV28,TRBJ1-1,once,TGTGCCAGCAGACCAATCATGGACACTGAAGCTTTCTTT,CASRPIMDTEAFF
TRBD1,TRBV5-1,TRBJ2-1,NA,TGCGCCAGCAACACCGGGACAGGGGCACCGAATGAGCAGTTCTTC,CASNTGTGAPNEQFF
NA,TRBV7-9,TRBJ2-2,few,TGTGCCAGCAGCTTAGTCGCCAGAACCGGGGAGCTGTTTTTT,CASSLVARTGELFF
NA,TRBV3-1/TRBV3-2,TRBJ2-2,NA,TGTGCCAGCAGCCCATTCCAGGGGACCGGGGAGCTGTTTTTT,CASSPFQGTGELFF
TRBD1,TRBV6-6,TRBJ1-1,NA,TGTGCCAGCAGTTACCCCATCAGGGGGGAAAACACTGAAGCTTTCTTT,CASSYPIRGENTEAFF
TRBD1,TRBV7-3,TRBJ1-1,NA,TGTGCCAGCAGCTTGAAAGGACAGGGTAACACTGAAGCTTTCTTT,CASSLKGQGNTEAFF
NA,TRBV19,TRBJ1-2,once,TGTGCCAGTAGTATAGGCTCAGGGGCCTATGCCTTC,CASSIGSGAYAF
TRBD1,TRBV5-1,TRBJ2-1,NA,TGCGCCAGCAGCTTAGGGACAGCTGGGGGAAGGGATGAGCAGTTCTTC,CASSLGTAGGRDEQFF